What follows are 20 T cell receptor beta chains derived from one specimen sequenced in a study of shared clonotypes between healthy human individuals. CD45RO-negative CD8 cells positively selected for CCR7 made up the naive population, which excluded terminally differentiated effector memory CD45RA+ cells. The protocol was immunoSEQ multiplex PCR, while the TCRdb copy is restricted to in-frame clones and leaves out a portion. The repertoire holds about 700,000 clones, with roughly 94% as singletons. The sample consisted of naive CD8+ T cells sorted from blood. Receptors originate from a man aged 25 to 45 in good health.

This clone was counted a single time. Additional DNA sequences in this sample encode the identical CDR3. CDR3 in DNA: TGTGCCAGCAGCTTAGGACTAGCGGGAACCTACGAGCAGTACTTC. Residues: CASSLGLAGTYEQYF. V and J are TRBV7-2 and TRBJ2-7; 11 bases are shared with TRBD2. The CDR3 sequence is 15 residues long. Per germline, CDR1 SGHTA and CDR2 FQGNSA. Losses at the gene ends were 1 base for V and 2 bases for J; bases not matched to a gene: 1.

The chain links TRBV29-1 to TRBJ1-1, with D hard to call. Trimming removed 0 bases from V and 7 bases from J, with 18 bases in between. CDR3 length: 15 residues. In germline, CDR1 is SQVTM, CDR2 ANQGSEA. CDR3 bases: TGCAGCGTTGAAGATCTTTCCTTTTCCGGGAGTGAAGCTTTCTTT. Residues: CSVEDLSFSGSEAFF.

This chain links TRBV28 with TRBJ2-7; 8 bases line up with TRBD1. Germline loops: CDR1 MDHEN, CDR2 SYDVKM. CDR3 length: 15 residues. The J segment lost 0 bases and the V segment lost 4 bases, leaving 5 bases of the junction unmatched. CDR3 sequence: CASSSRTGSSYEQYF. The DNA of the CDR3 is TGTGCCAGCAGTTCTCGGACAGGGAGCTCCTACGAGCAGTACTTC. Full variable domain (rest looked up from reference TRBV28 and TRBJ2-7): DVKVTQSSRYLVKRTGEKVFLECVQDMDHENMFWYRQDPGLGLRLIYFSYDVKMKEKGDIPEGYSVSREKKERFSLILESASTNQTSMYLCASSSRTGSSYEQYFGPGTRLTVT.

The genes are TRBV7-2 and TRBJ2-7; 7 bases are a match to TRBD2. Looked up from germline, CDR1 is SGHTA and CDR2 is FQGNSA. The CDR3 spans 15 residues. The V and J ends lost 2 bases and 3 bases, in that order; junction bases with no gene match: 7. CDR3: CASSLSGKTDYEQYF. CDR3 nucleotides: TGTGCCAGCAGCTTAAGCGGGAAGACTGACTACGAGCAGTACTTC.

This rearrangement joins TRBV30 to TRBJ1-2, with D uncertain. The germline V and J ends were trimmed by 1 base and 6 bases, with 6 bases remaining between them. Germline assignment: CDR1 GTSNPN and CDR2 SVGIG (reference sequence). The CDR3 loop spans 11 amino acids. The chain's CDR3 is CAWSAGNGYTF. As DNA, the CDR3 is TGTGCCTGGAGTGCCGGGAATGGCTACACCTTC.

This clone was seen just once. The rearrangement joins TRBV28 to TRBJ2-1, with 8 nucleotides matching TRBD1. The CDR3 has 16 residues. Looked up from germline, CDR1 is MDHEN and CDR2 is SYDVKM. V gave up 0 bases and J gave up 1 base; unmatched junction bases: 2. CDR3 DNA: TGTGCCAGCAGTTTATGGCGACAGGGGTCCTACAATGAGCAGTTCTTC. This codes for CASSLWRQGSYNEQFF.

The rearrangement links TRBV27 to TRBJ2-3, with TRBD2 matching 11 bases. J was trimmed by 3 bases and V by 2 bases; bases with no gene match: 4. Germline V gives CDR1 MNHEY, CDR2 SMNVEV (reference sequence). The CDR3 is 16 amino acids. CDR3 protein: CASSLVLAGGTDTQYF. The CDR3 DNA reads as TGTGCCAGCAGTTTAGTTTTAGCGGGAGGGACAGATACGCAGTATTTT.

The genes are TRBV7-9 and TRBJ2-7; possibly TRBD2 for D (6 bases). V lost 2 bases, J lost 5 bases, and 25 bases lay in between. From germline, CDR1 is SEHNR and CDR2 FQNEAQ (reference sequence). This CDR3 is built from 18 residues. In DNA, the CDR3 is TGTGCCAGCAGCTTACCCCCGGGGGAGCGACCAAGCTGGGACGAGCAGTACTTC. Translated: CASSLPPGERPSWDEQYF.

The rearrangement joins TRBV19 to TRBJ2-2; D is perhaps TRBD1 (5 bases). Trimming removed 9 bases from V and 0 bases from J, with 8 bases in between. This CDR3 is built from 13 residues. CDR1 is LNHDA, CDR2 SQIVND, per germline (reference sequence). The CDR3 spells CASGHANTGELFF. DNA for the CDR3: TGTGCCAGCGGACACGCGAACACCGGGGAGCTGTTTTTT.

The CDR3 sequence is CASSGTGGKGAFF. CDR3 DNA: TGTGCCAGCAGTGGGACAGGGGGCAAGGGAGCTTTCTTT. The V call is TRBV2, the J call TRBJ1-1; 11 nucleotides align to TRBD1. V lost 4 bases and J lost 10; bases outside the gene matches: 5. Germline loops: CDR1 SNHLY, CDR2 FYNNEI. This CDR3 contains 13 residues.

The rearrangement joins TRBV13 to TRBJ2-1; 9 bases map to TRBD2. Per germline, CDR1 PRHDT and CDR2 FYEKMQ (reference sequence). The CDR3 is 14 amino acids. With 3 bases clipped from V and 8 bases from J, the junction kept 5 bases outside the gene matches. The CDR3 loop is CASSLAGGPDEQFF. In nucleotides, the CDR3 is TGTGCCAGCAGCTTGGCGGGAGGGCCTGATGAGCAGTTCTTC.

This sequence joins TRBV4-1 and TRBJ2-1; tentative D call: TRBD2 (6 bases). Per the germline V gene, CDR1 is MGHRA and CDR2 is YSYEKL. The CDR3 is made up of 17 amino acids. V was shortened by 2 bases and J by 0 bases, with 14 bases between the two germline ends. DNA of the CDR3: TGCGCCAGCAGCCAAAAGCTGCTAGCGTCCTCCTACAATGAGCAGTTCTTC. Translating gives CASSQKLLASSYNEQFF.

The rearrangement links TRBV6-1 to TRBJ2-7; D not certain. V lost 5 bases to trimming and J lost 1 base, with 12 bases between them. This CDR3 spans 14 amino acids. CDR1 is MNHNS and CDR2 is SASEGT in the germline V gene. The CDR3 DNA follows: TGTGCCAGCAGTCTAAACATGGAGTCCTACGAGCAGTACTTC. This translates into CASSLNMESYEQYF.

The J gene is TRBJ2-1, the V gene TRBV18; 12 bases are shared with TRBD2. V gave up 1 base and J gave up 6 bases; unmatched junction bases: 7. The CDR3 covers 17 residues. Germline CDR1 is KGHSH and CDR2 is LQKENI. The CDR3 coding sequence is TGTGCCAGCTCACCACAGACTAGCGGGAGCGTCGGCAATGAGCAGTTCTTC. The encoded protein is CASSPQTSGSVGNEQFF. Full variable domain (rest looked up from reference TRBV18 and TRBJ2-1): NAGVMQNPRHLVRRRGQEARLRCSPMKGHSHVYWYRQLPEEGLKFMVYLQKENIIDESGMPKERFSAEFPKEGPSILRIQQVVRGDSAAYFCASSPQTSGSVGNEQFFGPGTRLTVL.

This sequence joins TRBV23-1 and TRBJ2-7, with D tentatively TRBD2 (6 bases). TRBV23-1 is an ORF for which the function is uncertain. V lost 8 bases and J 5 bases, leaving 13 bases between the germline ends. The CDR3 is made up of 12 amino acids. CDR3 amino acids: CASGGTTDEQYF. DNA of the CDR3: TGCGCCAGCGGGGGGACGACGGACGAGCAGTACTTC.

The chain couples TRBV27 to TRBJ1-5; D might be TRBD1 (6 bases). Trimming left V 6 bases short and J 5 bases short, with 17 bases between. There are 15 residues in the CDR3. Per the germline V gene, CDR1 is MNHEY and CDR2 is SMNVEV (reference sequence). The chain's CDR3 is CASSSGGGGYQPQHF. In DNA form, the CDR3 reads TGTGCCAGCAGCTCAGGAGGGGGGGGCTATCAGCCCCAGCATTTT.

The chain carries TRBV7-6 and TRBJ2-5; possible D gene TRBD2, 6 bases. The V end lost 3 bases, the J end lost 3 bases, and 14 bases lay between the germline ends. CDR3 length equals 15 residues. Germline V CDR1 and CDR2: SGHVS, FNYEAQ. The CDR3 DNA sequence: TGTGCCAGCAGCTTTTCCCCGGGAGTAAAAGAGACCCAGTACTTC. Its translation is CASSFSPGVKETQYF.

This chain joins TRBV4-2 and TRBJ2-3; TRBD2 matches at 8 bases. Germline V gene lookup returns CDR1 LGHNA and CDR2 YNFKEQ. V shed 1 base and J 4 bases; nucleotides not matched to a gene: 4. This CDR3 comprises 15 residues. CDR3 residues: CASSQAGGVADTQYF. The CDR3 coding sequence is TGTGCCAGCAGCCAAGCGGGAGGGGTGGCAGATACGCAGTATTTT.

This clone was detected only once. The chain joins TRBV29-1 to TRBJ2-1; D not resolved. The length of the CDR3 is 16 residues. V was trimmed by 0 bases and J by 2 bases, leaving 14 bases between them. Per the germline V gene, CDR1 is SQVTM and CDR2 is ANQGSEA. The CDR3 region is CSVEDSTGLAYNEQFF. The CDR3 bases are TGCAGCGTTGAAGACTCAACCGGGCTTGCCTACAATGAGCAGTTCTTC.

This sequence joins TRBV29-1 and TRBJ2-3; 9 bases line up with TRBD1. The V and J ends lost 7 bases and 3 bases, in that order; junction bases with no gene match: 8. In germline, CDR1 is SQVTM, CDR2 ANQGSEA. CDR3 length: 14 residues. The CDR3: CSATGGQGTDTQYF. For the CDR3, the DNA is TGCAGCGCTACCGGGGGACAGGGAACAGATACGCAGTATTTT.